What follows are 25 T cell receptor beta chains derived from one specimen sequenced in a study of human thymus T cells. Thymus tissue was removed during corrective cardiac surgery. Libraries were prepared by immunoSEQ multiplex PCR; TCRdb keeps only in-frame clonotypes and omits some of them. The data contain around 120,000 clones, about 95% of them singletons. Sample: thymus tissue. These receptors all stem from a boy in the first two years of life with a congenital heart defect but otherwise immunologically healthy.

The rearrangement links TRBV4-3 to TRBJ1-1; 7 bases match TRBD1. CDR1 and CDR2 (germline): LGHNA, YSLEER. The CDR3 loop spans 15 amino acids. With V trimmed by 0 bases and J by 0 bases, 1 base remained unmatched. In nucleotides, the CDR3 is TGCGCCAGCAGCCAAGAACAGGGGTTGAACACTGAAGCTTTCTTT. Its protein product is CASSQEQGLNTEAFF.

V gene TRBV14 combines with J gene TRBJ2-7; D not resolved. Deletions cut 4 bases from V and 2 bases from J, with 3 bases between. Per germline, CDR1 SGHDN and CDR2 FVKESK. The CDR3 is 11 residues long. CDR3 DNA: TGTGCCAGCAGCCCCGCCTACGAGCAGTACTTC. It yields the protein CASSPAYEQYF. The entire variable domain, with the rest obtained from reference TRBV14 and TRBJ2-7, is as follows: EAGVTQFPSHSVIEKGQTVTLRCDPISGHDNLYWYRRVMGKEIKFLLHFVKESKQDESGMPNNRFLAERTGGTYSTLKVQPAELEDSGVYFCASSPAYEQYFGPGTRLTVT.

This chain uses TRBV7-2 with TRBJ2-4, with D possibly matching TRBD1 (5 bases). This CDR3 has 17 residues. The V gene's germline CDR1 is SGHTA and CDR2 FQGNSA. V lost 0 bases and J 5 bases, leaving 17 bases between the germline ends. This CDR3 is CASSLAPQGGAENIQYF. The CDR3 region has the DNA TGTGCCAGCAGCTTAGCACCTCAGGGTGGGGCTGAAAACATTCAGTACTTC.

V and J are TRBV7-2 and TRBJ2-1; 8 positions match TRBD2. Trimming removed 5 bases from V and 6 bases from J; junction bases left unmatched: 9. CDR3 length: 15 residues. Germline assignment: CDR1 SGHTA and CDR2 FQGNSA. In DNA, the CDR3 is TGTGCCAGCAGCCTAAGCGGGGGCCTAAGCAATGAGCAGTTCTTC. It specifies CASSLSGGLSNEQFF.

The chain recombines TRBV14 with TRBJ1-1; 8 bases are a match to TRBD1. In germline, CDR1 is SGHDN, CDR2 FVKESK. This CDR3 is 14 amino acids long. With 1 base clipped from V and 10 bases from J, the junction kept 8 bases outside the gene matches. In DNA form, the CDR3 reads TGTGCCAGCAGCCAAGCGACCACAGGGGGGCTAGCTTTCTTT. Translated: CASSQATTGGLAFF.

V is TRBV11-2 and J is TRBJ1-2; 8 nucleotides line up with TRBD1. Germline values: CDR1 SGHAT, CDR2 FQNNGV. J was trimmed by 4 bases and V by 4 bases; bases with no gene match: 2. The CDR3 is 13 residues long. The CDR3 DNA reads as TGTGCCAGCAGCTGGGGACAGGCCTATGGCTACACCTTC. Protein product: CASSWGQAYGYTF. Drawing the rest from reference TRBV11-2 and TRBJ1-2, the complete variable domain is EAGVAQSPRYKIIEKRQSVAFWCNPISGHATLYWYQQILGQGPKLLIQFQNNGVVDDSQLPKDRFSAERLKGVDSTLKIQPAKLEDSAVYLCASSWGQAYGYTFGSGTRLTVV.

The J gene is TRBJ2-1, the V gene TRBV7-2; no clear D gene. The CDR3 runs 16 residues. Germline V gives CDR1 SGHTA, CDR2 FQGNSA. Trimming pared 1 base from V and 5 bases from J, leaving 15 bases between. The CDR3 region is CASSLVGLRNDNEQFF. CDR3 sequence (DNA): TGTGCCAGCAGCTTAGTAGGATTGCGGAATGACAATGAGCAGTTCTTC.

Only a few counts were recorded for this clone. The chain has TRBV19 and TRBJ1-3; no clear D. V dropped 0 bases and J dropped 0 bases, with 9 bases sitting between them. The CDR3 has 16 amino acids. Germline V gives CDR1 LNHDA, CDR2 SQIVND (reference sequence). The CDR3 DNA reads TGTGCCAGTAGTATAGATCGTGGCAGCTCTGGAAACACCATATATTTT. Residues: CASSIDRGSSGNTIYF. Together with reference TRBV19 and TRBJ1-3, the CDR3 gives the full variable domain: DGGITQSPKYLFRKEGQNVTLSCEQNLNHDAMYWYRQDPGQGLRLIYYSQIVNDFQKGDIAEGYSVSREKKESFPLTVTSAQKNPTAFYLCASSIDRGSSGNTIYFGEGSWLTVV.

The chain combines TRBV2 with TRBJ1-5, with TRBD1 matching 9 bases. The CDR3 totals 15 residues. Losses at the gene ends were 8 bases for V and 4 bases for J; bases not matched to a gene: 9. Germline V lookup: CDR1 SNHLY, CDR2 FYNNEI. CDR3 sequence reads: CASGFPGTGNQPQHF. CDR3 bases: TGTGCCAGCGGGTTCCCTGGGACAGGGAATCAGCCCCAGCATTTT.

The V call is TRBV2, the J call TRBJ2-7, with TRBD2 matching over 7 bases. Germline V lookup: CDR1 SNHLY, CDR2 FYNNEI. V was pared by 4 bases and J by 5 bases, with 11 bases of the junction left unmatched. The CDR3 consists of 15 residues. The CDR3 coding sequence is TGTGCCAGCAGTGGGACGGGGGGAGAATCGGACGAGCAGTACTTC. Translated, it gives CASSGTGGESDEQYF.

The chain joins TRBV6-4 to TRBJ2-1, with 7 bases aligning to TRBD1. The J segment lost 12 bases and the V segment lost 2 bases, leaving 4 bases of the junction unmatched. Germline CDR1 reads MRHNA; CDR2 reads SNTAGT. The CDR3 is 12 residues long. CDR3 in amino acids: CASSDEKGAQFF. Written as DNA, the CDR3 is TGTGCCAGCAGTGACGAAAAGGGGGCGCAGTTCTTC.

The CDR3 DNA sequence: TGTGCCAGCAGTTTAAGGACTAGTCGTCCGTTTTACAATGAGCAGTTCTTC. This translates into CASSLRTSRPFYNEQFF. The chain carries TRBV28 and TRBJ2-1; 7 bases map to TRBD2. The CDR3 is 17 amino acids. With 2 bases clipped from V and 4 bases from J, the junction kept 11 bases outside the gene matches. Germline V lookup: CDR1 MDHEN, CDR2 SYDVKM.

This chain connects TRBV18 to TRBJ2-7; weak D call: TRBD2 (5 bases). Trimming pared 3 bases from V and 3 bases from J, leaving 12 bases between. In germline, CDR1 is KGHSH, CDR2 LQKENI. This CDR3 comprises 14 residues. DNA for the CDR3: TGTGCCAGCTCACCCCCGGACGGACTCTACGAGCAGTACTTC. This encodes CASSPPDGLYEQYF. Variable domain in full (rest from reference TRBV18 and TRBJ2-7): NAGVMQNPRHLVRRRGQEARLRCSPMKGHSHVYWYRQLPEEGLKFMVYLQKENIIDESGMPKERFSAEFPKEGPSILRIQQVVRGDSAAYFCASSPPDGLYEQYFGPGTRLTVT.

The V call is TRBV27, the J call TRBJ1-5; TRBD1 aligns across 8 bases. Losses at the gene ends were 6 bases for V and 7 bases for J; bases not matched to a gene: 8. The CDR3 runs to 14 residues. The germline gives CDR1 MNHEY, CDR2 SMNVEV (reference sequence). CDR3 DNA: TGTGCCAGCAGACCGAGACAGGGGCGCCAGCCCCAGCATTTT. Translated, it gives CASRPRQGRQPQHF.

The chain employs TRBV28 and TRBJ2-3; D call uncertain. The CDR3 runs 12 residues. Trimming stripped 3 bases from V and 3 bases from J, with 4 bases between. CDR1 MDHEN and CDR2 SYDVKM come from the germline V gene. In DNA form, the CDR3 reads TGTGCCAGCAGTTTGACTACAGATACGCAGTATTTT. It yields the protein CASSLTTDTQYF. The full variable domain, rest sourced from reference TRBV28 and TRBJ2-3, is DVKVTQSSRYLVKRTGEKVFLECVQDMDHENMFWYRQDPGLGLRLIYFSYDVKMKEKGDIPEGYSVSREKKERFSLILESASTNQTSMYLCASSLTTDTQYFGPGTRLTVL.

This sequence joins TRBV7-2 and TRBJ2-1, with D perhaps given as TRBD1 or TRBD2 (6 bases each). V was trimmed by 9 bases and J by 0 bases, leaving 15 bases between them. There are 15 residues in the CDR3. Per the germline V gene, CDR1 is SGHTA and CDR2 is FQGNSA. The CDR3 nucleotides are TGTGCCAGTGTGGGGGGCTCCAGCTCCTACAATGAGCAGTTCTTC. This encodes CASVGGSSSYNEQFF.

This clone has only one observation. V usage is TRBV6-6 and J usage is TRBJ1-2; 7 bases map to TRBD1. CDR1 and CDR2 (germline): MNHNY, SVGAGI (reference sequence). The CDR3 loop spans 15 amino acids. J lost 2 bases, V lost 0 bases, and 3 bases had no gene match. The CDR3, as DNA: TGTGCCAGCAGTTACTCAGGGACAGAGAACTATGGCTACACCTTC. This gives the protein CASSYSGTENYGYTF.

The J gene is TRBJ2-7, the V gene TRBV4-1; 9 nucleotides line up with TRBD1. The CDR3 is made up of 16 amino acids. CDR1 is MGHRA, CDR2 YSYEKL, per germline. After removal of 0 bases from V and 3 bases from J, the junction contained 6 bases not matched to a gene. The CDR3 here is CASSQERDRAVYEQYF. The CDR3 region has the DNA TGCGCCAGCAGCCAAGAAAGGGACAGGGCCGTCTACGAGCAGTACTTC.

The V and J genes are TRBV9 and TRBJ2-7, with 7 bases lining up with TRBD2. CDR3 length equals 15 residues. The V gene's germline CDR1 is SGDLS and CDR2 YYNGEE. Losses at the gene ends were 3 bases for V and 6 bases for J; bases not matched to a gene: 12. CDR3 sequence (DNA): TGTGCCAGCAGCGAACATTCGGGGGGAGGTAGCGAGCAGTACTTC. This gives the protein CASSEHSGGGSEQYF.

Concerning this clone: At one end the junction does not follow the germline gene, possibly because of a read error. The chain has TRBV6-5 and TRBJ1-2; D may be TRBD1 (5 bases). The CDR3 has 11 residues. The germline V gene has CDR1 MNHEY and CDR2 SVGAGI. Here the CDR3 reads CASSYRGHDHF. As DNA, the CDR3 is TGTGCCAGCAGTTATCGGGGCCATGACCACTTC.

The chain recombines TRBV11-3 with TRBJ2-3, with D possibly TRBD2 on 7 matching bases. Germline V gives CDR1 SGHNT, CDR2 YENEEA. With 4 bases removed from V and 6 bases from J, the gap between germline ends came to 26 bases. The CDR3 runs 18 residues. The CDR3 DNA follows: TGTGCCAGCAGCTCCCCGGGTAGCAGAGGGTCGGGGGGCGATACGCAGTATTTT. It specifies CASSSPGSRGSGGDTQYF.

The chain joins TRBV29-1 to TRBJ1-2, with 9 nucleotides matching TRBD1. Germline V gene data show CDR1 as SQVTM and CDR2 as ANQGSEA. The J segment lost 8 bases and the V segment lost 6 bases, leaving 16 bases of the junction unmatched. This CDR3 region has 15 residues. The CDR3 sequence: CSVLKLDRGLGGYTF. The DNA of the CDR3 is TGCAGCGTCCTAAAATTGGACAGGGGTCTCGGCGGCTACACCTTC.

V is TRBV27 and J is TRBJ1-6; no reliable D call. Germline values: CDR1 MNHEY, CDR2 SMNVEV (reference sequence). The V and J ends lost 1 base and 8 bases respectively, with 6 bases between them. This CDR3 spans 13 amino acids. CDR3 DNA: TGTGCCAGCAGTTTATTTCCCGATTCACCCCTCCACTTT. The encoded protein is CASSLFPDSPLHF.

The rearrangement joins TRBV30 to TRBJ1-1; D not certain. V shed 3 bases and J shed 0 bases, with 5 bases lying between them. Germline V gene lookup returns CDR1 GTSNPN and CDR2 SVGIG (reference sequence). The CDR3 spans 12 residues. CDR3 coding DNA: TGTGCCTGGAGGTTAATGAACACTGAAGCTTTCTTT. Its translation: CAWRLMNTEAFF.

The chain carries TRBV29-1 and TRBJ1-2; D call uncertain. This CDR3 spans 12 amino acids. Germline loops: CDR1 SQVTM, CDR2 ANQGSEA. The V end lost 5 bases, the J end lost 5 bases, and 12 bases lay between the germline ends. The CDR3 DNA follows: TGCAGCGTTAAAGGATTGACATATGGCTACACCTTC. Translating gives CSVKGLTYGYTF.